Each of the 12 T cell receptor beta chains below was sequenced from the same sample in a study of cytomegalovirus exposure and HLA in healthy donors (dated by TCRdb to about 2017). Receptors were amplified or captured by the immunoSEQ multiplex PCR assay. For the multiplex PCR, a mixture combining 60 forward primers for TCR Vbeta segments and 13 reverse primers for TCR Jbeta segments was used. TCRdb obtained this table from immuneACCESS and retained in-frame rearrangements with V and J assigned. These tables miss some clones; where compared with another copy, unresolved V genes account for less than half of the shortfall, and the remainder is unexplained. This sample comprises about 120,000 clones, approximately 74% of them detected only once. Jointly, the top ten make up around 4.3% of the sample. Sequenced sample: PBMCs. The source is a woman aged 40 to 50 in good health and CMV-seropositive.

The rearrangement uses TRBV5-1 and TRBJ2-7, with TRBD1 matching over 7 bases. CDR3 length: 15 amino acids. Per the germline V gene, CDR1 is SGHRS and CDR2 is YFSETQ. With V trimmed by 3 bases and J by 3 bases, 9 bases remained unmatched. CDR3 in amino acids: CASSSSDRDGYEQYF. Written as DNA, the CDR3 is TGCGCCAGCAGCTCGTCAGACAGGGACGGCTACGAGCAGTACTTC. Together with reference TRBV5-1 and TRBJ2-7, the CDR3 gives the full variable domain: KAGVTQTPRYLIKTRGQQVTLSCSPISGHRSVSWYQQTPGQGLQFLFEYFSETQRNKGNFPGRFSGRQFSNSRSEMNVSTLELGDSALYLCASSSSDRDGYEQYFGPGTRLTVT.

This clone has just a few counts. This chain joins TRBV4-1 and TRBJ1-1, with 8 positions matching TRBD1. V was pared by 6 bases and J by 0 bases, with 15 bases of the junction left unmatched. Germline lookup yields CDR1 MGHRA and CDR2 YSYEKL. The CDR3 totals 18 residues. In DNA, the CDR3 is TGCGCCAGCAGGTTTGTCTCAGGGGGCAAGGGAATGAACACTGAAGCTTTCTTT. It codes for CASRFVSGGKGMNTEAFF.

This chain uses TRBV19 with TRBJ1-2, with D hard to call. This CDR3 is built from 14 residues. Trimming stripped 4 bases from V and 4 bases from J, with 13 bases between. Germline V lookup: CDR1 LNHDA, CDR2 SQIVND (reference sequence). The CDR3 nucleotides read TGTGCCAGTAGTAGGGCCCCACCCGGCTATGGCTACACCTTC. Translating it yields CASSRAPPGYGYTF.

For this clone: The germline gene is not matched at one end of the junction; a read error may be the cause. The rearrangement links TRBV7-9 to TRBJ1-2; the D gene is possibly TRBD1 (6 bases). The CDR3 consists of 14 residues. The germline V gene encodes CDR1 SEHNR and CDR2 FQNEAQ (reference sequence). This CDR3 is CSSSSSDRLYGYTF. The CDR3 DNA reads TGTTCCAGCAGCTCAAGCGACAGGCTCTATGGCTACACCTTC.

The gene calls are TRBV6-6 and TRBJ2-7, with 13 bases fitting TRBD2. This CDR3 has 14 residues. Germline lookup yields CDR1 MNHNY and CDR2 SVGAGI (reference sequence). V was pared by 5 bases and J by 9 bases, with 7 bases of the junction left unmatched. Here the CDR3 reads CASSPTGTSGMQYF. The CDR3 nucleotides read TGTGCCAGCAGTCCGACCGGGACTAGCGGGATGCAGTACTTC.

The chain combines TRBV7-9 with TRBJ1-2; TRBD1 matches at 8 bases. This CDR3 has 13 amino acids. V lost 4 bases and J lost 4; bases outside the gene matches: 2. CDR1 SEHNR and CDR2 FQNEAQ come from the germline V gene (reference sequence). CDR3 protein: CASSWDRSYGYTF. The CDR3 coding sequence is TGTGCCAGCAGCTGGGACAGGAGCTATGGCTACACCTTC. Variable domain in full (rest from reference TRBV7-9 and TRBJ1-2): DTGVSQNPRHKITKRGQNVTFRCDPISEHNRLYWYRQTLGQGPEFLTYFQNEAQLEKSRLLSDRFSAERPKGSFSTLEIQRTEQGDSAMYLCASSWDRSYGYTFGSGTRLTVV.

CDR3 nucleotides: TGTGCCAGCAGTGCGACTAGCGGGGTCTACTCCTACAATGAGCAGTTCTTC. Translating gives CASSATSGVYSYNEQFF. The chain employs TRBV11-2 and TRBJ2-1; 11 positions agree with TRBD2. Germline V gene data show CDR1 as SGHAT and CDR2 as FQNNGV. The CDR3 extends over 17 amino acids. J gave up 0 bases and V 6 bases, and 7 bases lay outside the gene matches.

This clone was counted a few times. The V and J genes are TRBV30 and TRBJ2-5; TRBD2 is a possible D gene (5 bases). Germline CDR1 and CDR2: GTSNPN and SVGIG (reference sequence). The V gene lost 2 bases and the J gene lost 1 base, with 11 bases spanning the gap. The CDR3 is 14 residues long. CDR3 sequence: CAWSLGGLQETQYF. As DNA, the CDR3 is TGTGCCTGGAGTCTCGGCGGGCTCCAAGAGACCCAGTACTTC.

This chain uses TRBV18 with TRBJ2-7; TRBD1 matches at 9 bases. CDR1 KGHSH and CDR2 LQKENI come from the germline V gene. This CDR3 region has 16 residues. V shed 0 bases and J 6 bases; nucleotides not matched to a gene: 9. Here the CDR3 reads CASSPPGQGIVIEQYF. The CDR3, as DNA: TGTGCCAGCTCACCACCGGGACAGGGCATAGTGATCGAGCAGTACTTC.

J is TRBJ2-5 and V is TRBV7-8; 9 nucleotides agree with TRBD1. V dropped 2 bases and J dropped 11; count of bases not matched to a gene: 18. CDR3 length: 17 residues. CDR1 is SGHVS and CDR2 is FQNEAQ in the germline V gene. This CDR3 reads CASSLLPAGTGLWEQYF. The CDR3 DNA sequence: TGTGCCAGCAGCTTACTCCCCGCCGGGACAGGGCTCTGGGAGCAGTACTTC.

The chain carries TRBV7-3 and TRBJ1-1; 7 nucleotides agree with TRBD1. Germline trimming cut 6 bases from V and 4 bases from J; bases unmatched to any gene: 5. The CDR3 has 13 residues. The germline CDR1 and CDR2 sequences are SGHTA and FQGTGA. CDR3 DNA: TGTGCCAGCAGTTCGGACAGGCGCACTGAAGCTTTCTTT. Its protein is CASSSDRRTEAFF.

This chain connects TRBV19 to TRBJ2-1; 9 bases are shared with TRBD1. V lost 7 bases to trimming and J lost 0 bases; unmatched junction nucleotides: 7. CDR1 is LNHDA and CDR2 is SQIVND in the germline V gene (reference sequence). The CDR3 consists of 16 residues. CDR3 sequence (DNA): TGTGCCAGTACCCAGGGGACAGGGAGCTCCTACAATGAGCAGTTCTTC. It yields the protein CASTQGTGSSYNEQFF. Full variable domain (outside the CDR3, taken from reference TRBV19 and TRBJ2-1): DGGITQSPKYLFRKEGQNVTLSCEQNLNHDAMYWYRQDPGQGLRLIYYSQIVNDFQKGDIAEGYSVSREKKESFPLTVTSAQKNPTAFYLCASTQGTGSSYNEQFFGPGTRLTVL.